The 15 T cell receptor beta chains below all came from one sample that was sequenced in a study of T-cell reconstitution after alpha-beta-depleted transplantation in children. Unique molecular identifiers were incorporated into the prepared TCRbeta library. TCRdb called the PCR reads again in MiXCR, with one record for every CDR3 protein. The repertoire holds around 450,000 distinct CDR3 sequences, with about 16% as singletons. The specimen was PBMCs, mostly from graft donor cells, collected 360 days after TCRalphabeta/CD19-depleted stem cell transplant. Receptors originate from a boy under two years old who had a stem cell transplant for Wiskott-Aldrich syndrome, so the T cells may come from the graft donor.

The chain has TRBV11-2 and TRBJ2-5, with a tentative D call TRBD1 (5 bases). Germline CDR1 reads SGHAT; CDR2 reads FQNNGV. The V end lost 0 bases, the J end lost 4 bases, and 12 bases lay between the germline ends. This CDR3 spans 15 amino acids. CDR3 protein: CASSLEGVSGETQYF. The CDR3 DNA reads as TGTGCCAGCAGCTTAGAAGGGGTATCAGGAGAGACCCAGTACTTC.

There are many counts of this clonotype. The chain joins TRBV5-1 to TRBJ2-2; 12 positions match TRBD2. The CDR3 extends over 17 amino acids. The J segment lost 0 bases and the V segment lost 2 bases, leaving 2 bases of the junction unmatched. Germline CDR1 reads SGHRS; CDR2 reads YFSETQ. This chain's CDR3 is CASSFLAGGPNTGELFF. As DNA, the CDR3 is TGCGCCAGCAGCTTTCTAGCGGGAGGGCCGAACACCGGGGAGCTGTTTTTT.

The chain uses TRBV11-3 and TRBJ2-2, with 7 bases fitting TRBD2. The ends lost 1 base at V and 7 bases at J; junction bases unmatched: 6. The length of the CDR3 is 15 residues. CDR1 SGHNT and CDR2 YENEEA come from the germline V gene. The chain's CDR3 is CASSLGLAESGELFF. The CDR3 DNA is TGTGCCAGCAGCTTAGGGCTAGCGGAGAGCGGGGAGCTGTTTTTT.

The V call is TRBV7-2, the J call TRBJ2-7; D possibly corresponds to TRBD1 (6 bases). The germline CDR1 and CDR2 sequences are SGHTA and FQGNSA. There are 15 residues in the CDR3. V was pared by 3 bases and J by 1 base, with 13 bases between. The CDR3 DNA reads as TGTGCCAGCAGCTTCCGACAGGCGCCTTCCTACGAGCAGTACTTC. It encodes CASSFRQAPSYEQYF.

The J gene is TRBJ1-5, the V gene TRBV3-1; D perhaps matches TRBD1 (5 bases). Germline V gene sequence: CDR1 LGHDT, CDR2 YNNKEL (reference sequence). Trimming removed 5 bases at V and 5 bases at J, with 10 bases between. The CDR3 length is 13 residues. CDR3 sequence: CASSFVGDQPQHF. CDR3 DNA: TGTGCCAGCAGCTTCGTAGGGGATCAGCCCCAGCATTTT.

The rearrangement joins TRBV7-9 to TRBJ2-7; D uncertain. V was trimmed by 2 bases and J by 1 base, leaving 15 bases between them. The germline V gene has CDR1 SEHNR and CDR2 FQNEAQ (reference sequence). This CDR3 is built from 16 residues. CDR3 region: CASSLPYPQSSYEQYF. The CDR3 nucleotides read TGTGCCAGCAGCTTACCATATCCGCAATCTTCCTACGAGCAGTACTTC.

This clonotype was picked up a small number of times. CDR3 in amino acids: CASSRQGNTDTQYF. As DNA, the CDR3 is TGCGCCAGCAGCCGCCAGGGGAACACAGATACGCAGTATTTT. The chain is built from TRBV5-1 and TRBJ2-3; TRBD1 might be the D (6 bases). Trimming shortened V by 4 bases and J by 2 bases, and 11 bases separated the two germline ends. This CDR3 has 14 amino acids. Germline CDR1 SGHRS, CDR2 YFSETQ.

This clonotype showed up just a few times. This chain links TRBV12-3 or TRBV12-4 with TRBJ2-2, with TRBD1 as a possible D gene (5 bases). This CDR3 comprises 14 residues. Trimming took off 3 bases at V and 3 bases at J, with 8 bases between the two ends. CDR3 amino acids: CASSLAGHTGELFF. The CDR3 region has the DNA TGTGCCAGCAGTTTGGCAGGGCACACCGGGGAGCTGTTTTTT.

The chain carries TRBV6-1 and TRBJ2-7; 7 nucleotides align to TRBD1. J was trimmed by 0 bases and V by 7 bases; bases with no gene match: 6. Germline CDR1 reads MNHNS; CDR2 reads SASEGT. The CDR3 is 14 amino acids. Here the CDR3 reads CASTPGQFSYEQYF. The CDR3 DNA follows: TGTGCCAGCACCCCGGGACAGTTCTCCTACGAGCAGTACTTC.

The sample holds a few counts of this clonotype. This chain links TRBV4-1 with TRBJ2-3; 9 bases align to TRBD2. Germline loops: CDR1 MGHRA, CDR2 YSYEKL. The CDR3 has 17 residues. V shed 1 base and J 2 bases; nucleotides not matched to a gene: 7. This CDR3 reads CASSQALSGGNTDTQYF. CDR3 nucleotide sequence: TGCGCCAGCAGCCAAGCTCTTAGCGGGGGTAACACAGATACGCAGTATTTT.

CDR3 in DNA: TGCGCCAGCAGCTTGGCCCTACCCTTCAGGGGGCCCACAGATACGCAGTATTTT. Protein product: CASSLALPFRGPTDTQYF. V usage is TRBV5-1 and J usage is TRBJ2-3; 8 nucleotides align to TRBD1. Trimming removed 0 bases from V and 2 bases from J; junction bases left unmatched: 11. Germline-derived CDR1 and CDR2 are SGHRS and YFSETQ. CDR3 length: 18 amino acids.

The rearrangement uses TRBV12-3 or TRBV12-4 and TRBJ2-1, with 9 nucleotides matching TRBD1. Trimming removed 5 bases from V and 7 bases from J; junction bases left unmatched: 6. This CDR3 comprises 14 residues. The CDR3 reads CASSRRDRANEQFF. The CDR3 DNA reads as TGTGCCAGCAGTCGCCGGGACAGGGCTAATGAGCAGTTCTTC.

This clonotype was seen just once. The genes are TRBV5-1 and TRBJ2-3, with D tentatively TRBD2 (5 bases). From germline, CDR1 is SGHRS and CDR2 YFSETQ. The CDR3 totals 14 residues. Trimming removed 0 bases at V and 5 bases at J, with 10 bases between. The CDR3 coding sequence is TGCGCCAGCAGCTTGGCCCGGGGAGAAGATACGCAGTATTTT. Translated, it gives CASSLARGEDTQYF.

The rearrangement links TRBV6-1 to TRBJ2-5, with 14 bases matching TRBD2. Germline V CDR1 and CDR2: MNHNS, SASEGT. There are 16 residues in the CDR3. With 8 bases clipped from V and 4 bases from J, the junction kept 9 bases outside the gene matches. The CDR3 loop reads CASARLAGGMRETQYF. The CDR3 DNA is TGTGCCAGCGCCCGACTAGCGGGAGGGATGCGAGAGACCCAGTACTTC.

This clonotype was detected only a few times. The chain combines TRBV29-1 with TRBJ2-5; no reliable D call. V lost 3 bases to trimming and J lost 5 bases, with 10 bases between them. CDR1 SQVTM and CDR2 ANQGSEA come from the germline V gene. The CDR3 is 12 residues long. The CDR3 region is CSVEPGSETQYF. Written as DNA, the CDR3 is TGCAGCGTTGAGCCTGGGTCCGAGACCCAGTACTTC.